This T cell receptor (beta chain) was sequenced in a study of OX40 agonist ivuxolimab in advanced cancers. Study at large: The study treated patients with ivuxolimab, an agonistic anti-OX40 (CD134) antibody. Subjects had a mean age of about 61 years, with a range of 23 to 79; around 83% were male. One patient with hepatocellular carcinoma and two with cutaneous melanoma, three in all, had partial responses.

The protocol was immunoSEQ multiplex PCR, while the TCRdb copy is restricted to in-frame clones and leaves out a portion. Among under 80,000 clones listed, around 89% were seen once. Germline V lookup: CDR1 SGHTA, CDR2 FQGTGA. The CDR3 consists of 15 residues. Trimming took off 1 base at V and 3 bases at J, with 11 bases between the two ends. The chain employs TRBV7-3 and TRBJ2-3; D gene ambiguous. The sample in question was CD4+ or CD8+ T cells sorted from blood, obtained in a trial of the OX40 agonist ivuxolimab. This clonotype was sampled from an adult with an advanced solid tumor such as melanoma, head and neck, liver or kidney cancer. CDR3 nucleotides: TGTGCCAGCAGCTTAAAATACGGTGGGACAGATACGCAGTATTTT. Translated: CASSLKYGGTDTQYF.